A single sample is the source of the 14 T cell receptor beta chains below, sequenced in a study of shared clonotypes between healthy human individuals. Clones were sequenced by immunoSEQ multiplex PCR, and TCRdb holds only the in-frame ones, with some missing. Of some 95,000 clones detected, 60% to 75% appear once; the ten largest clones hold about 50%. The sample taken for sequencing was memory CD8+ T cells sorted from blood. Subset denoted: CD45RO+ cells pooled with CCR7-negative TemRA cells. Receptors were obtained from a man aged 25 to 40 in good health.

CDR3 nucleotides: TGTGCCAGCAGCCCCCGATCCGGCGGCTATGGCTACACCTTC. Its translation: CASSPRSGGYGYTF. J is TRBJ1-2 and V is TRBV9; D ambiguous. This CDR3 is built from 14 residues. Germline loops: CDR1 SGDLS, CDR2 YYNGEE. V gave up 4 bases and J gave up 4 bases, with 14 bases separating them.

The rearrangement uses TRBV7-7 and TRBJ2-5; 13 bases fit TRBD2. The CDR3 length is 15 residues. Germline CDR1 is SSHAT and CDR2 is FNYEAQ (reference sequence). In DNA form, the CDR3 reads TGTGCTAGCGCCGCACTAGCGGGAGGGCAAGAGACCCAGTACTTC. This codes for CASAALAGGQETQYF.

DNA of the CDR3: TGCAGCACTGACAGTTGGGGGCTGAATGAGCAGTTCTTC. Protein sequence: CSTDSWGLNEQFF. The chain couples TRBV29-1 to TRBJ2-1, with D maybe TRBD1 (6 bases). V lost 8 bases, J lost 7 bases, and 18 bases lay in between. CDR1 and CDR2 from the germline V gene are SQVTM and ANQGSEA. The CDR3 sequence is 13 residues long.

The chain recombines TRBV27 with TRBJ1-2; D is unresolved. Per the germline V gene, CDR1 is MNHEY and CDR2 is SMNVEV (reference sequence). V shed 3 bases and J shed 2 bases, with 7 bases lying between them. CDR3 length: 13 residues. CDR3 amino acids: CASSLVGNYGYTF. The CDR3 DNA follows: TGTGCCAGCAGTTTGGTAGGGAACTATGGCTACACCTTC.

The chain has TRBV28 and TRBJ1-5; possibly TRBD1 for D (5 bases). The CDR3 is 16 residues long. In germline, CDR1 is MDHEN, CDR2 SYDVKM. Trimming took off 6 bases at V and 2 bases at J, with 17 bases between the two ends. The CDR3 protein is CASRPGTLGGNQPQHF. For the CDR3, the DNA is TGTGCCAGCAGACCCGGGACCTTAGGAGGCAATCAGCCCCAGCATTTT.

V gene TRBV9 combines with J gene TRBJ2-2; D is possibly TRBD2 (5 bases). Looked up from germline, CDR1 is SGDLS and CDR2 is YYNGEE. V lost 0 bases and J 0 bases, leaving 9 bases between the germline ends. The CDR3 has 16 amino acids. This CDR3 is CASSVVRGPNTGELFF. In DNA form, the CDR3 reads TGTGCCAGCAGCGTAGTGCGAGGGCCGAACACCGGGGAGCTGTTTTTT. The variable domain in full, with the rest retrieved from reference TRBV9 and TRBJ2-2, is DSGVTQTPKHLITATGQRVTLRCSPRSGDLSVYWYQQSLDQGLQFLIQYYNGEERAKGNILERFSAQQFPDLHSELNLSSLELGDSALYFCASSVVRGPNTGELFFGEGSRLTVL.

V and J are TRBV5-1 and TRBJ1-4; 8 bases agree with TRBD1. V shed 4 bases and J 4 bases; nucleotides not matched to a gene: 3. The CDR3 is 14 amino acids. CDR1 and CDR2 (germline): SGHRS, YFSETQ. The CDR3 reads CASSRGQVNEKLFF. The CDR3 DNA is TGCGCCAGCAGCAGGGGACAGGTTAATGAAAAACTGTTTTTT.

This chain links TRBV9 with TRBJ2-1; 10 positions agree with TRBD2. Germline V lookup: CDR1 SGDLS, CDR2 YYNGEE. V shed 3 bases and J 4 bases; nucleotides not matched to a gene: 7. The CDR3 extends over 16 amino acids. The CDR3 DNA reads as TGTGCCAGCAGCGATGTAGCGGGAGGAGTATACAATGAGCAGTTCTTC. It codes for CASSDVAGGVYNEQFF.

This clone was seen just once. The rearrangement uses TRBV5-4 and TRBJ2-3; maybe TRBD1 (6 bases). The V end lost 0 bases, the J end lost 8 bases, and 13 bases lay between the germline ends. The CDR3 runs 14 residues. The germline gives CDR1 SGHNT, CDR2 YYREEE (reference sequence). This CDR3 reads CASSLASGVGTQYF. In nucleotides, the CDR3 is TGTGCCAGCAGCTTGGCTTCAGGGGTCGGTACGCAGTATTTT.

This clone was detected once. The rearrangement links TRBV6-5 to TRBJ2-1; the D is unclear. The CDR3 is 13 amino acids. CDR1 and CDR2 (germline): MNHEY, SVGAGI. The V end lost 0 bases, the J end lost 4 bases, and 4 bases lay between the germline ends. This CDR3 reads CASSYSEYNEQFF. The CDR3 DNA is TGTGCCAGCAGTTACTCGGAATACAATGAGCAGTTCTTC.

In its sample, this clone was seen a few times. The rearrangement links TRBV4-1 to TRBJ2-1; 8 nucleotides match TRBD1. Germline-derived CDR1 and CDR2 are MGHRA and YSYEKL. J gave up 8 bases and V 0 bases, and 12 bases lay outside the gene matches. The CDR3 runs 17 residues. The CDR3 spells CASSQDTGQGKADEQFF. The CDR3 DNA sequence: TGCGCCAGCAGCCAAGATACCGGACAGGGAAAGGCCGATGAGCAGTTCTTC.

The genes are TRBV5-7 and TRBJ1-2, with unresolved D. TRBV5-7 carries the ORF label, with uncertain function. The V gene lost 6 bases and the J gene lost 4 bases, with 19 bases spanning the gap. CDR3 size: 15 residues. CDR3 DNA sequence: TGTGCCAGCACAGGATATCTTGCGTGGACCTATGGCTACACCTTC. Its protein product is CASTGYLAWTYGYTF.

V and J are TRBV30 and TRBJ1-2; unclear D gene. CDR1 is GTSNPN, CDR2 SVGIG, per germline (reference sequence). The CDR3 has 12 residues. Trimming removed 6 bases at V and 8 bases at J, with 16 bases between. CDR3 DNA sequence: TGTGCCTGCCCCTGGCGGGCAGTCGGCTACACCTTC. Residues: CACPWRAVGYTF.

This chain connects TRBV28 to TRBJ2-3, with D possibly matching TRBD2 (6 bases). The CDR3 consists of 19 residues. Trimming removed 3 bases from V and 4 bases from J, with 26 bases in between. CDR1 and CDR2 from the germline V gene are MDHEN and SYDVKM. The CDR3 DNA is TGTGCCAGCAGTTTTCCAGGCGGGGTGGGGGGAATTGTTGCAGATACGCAGTATTTT. This sequence encodes CASSFPGGVGGIVADTQYF. Supplemented by reference TRBV28 and TRBJ2-3, the full variable domain reads DVKVTQSSRYLVKRTGEKVFLECVQDMDHENMFWYRQDPGLGLRLIYFSYDVKMKEKGDIPEGYSVSREKKERFSLILESASTNQTSMYLCASSFPGGVGGIVADTQYFGPGTRLTVL.